Presented here are 14 T cell receptor beta chains from one specimen sequenced in a study of blood T cell repertoires in COVID-19 (TCRdb year 2020). Library method: the immunoSEQ multiplex PCR assay. The table was pulled from immuneACCESS by TCRdb, which kept in-frame rearrangements only. Such tables lose some clones; where checked, under half of the loss comes from unresolved V genes, and the rest has no known cause. The sample table holds 310,000 or so clones, of which approximately 86% were seen once. Roughly 2.1% of the sample is taken by the ten largest. The sequenced sample was peripheral blood. Receptor source: a woman aged 25 to 39 who had recovered from COVID-19.

The chain uses TRBV19 and TRBJ1-1; D is possibly TRBD1 (5 bases). V lost 8 bases to trimming and J lost 1 base, with 8 bases between them. CDR3 length: 12 amino acids. Germline assignment: CDR1 LNHDA and CDR2 SQIVND (reference sequence). In DNA, the CDR3 is TGTGCCAGTGTTACAGGGAACACTGAAGCTTTCTTT. Translated: CASVTGNTEAFF.

The chain recombines TRBV11-2 with TRBJ2-7; maybe TRBD2 (6 bases). V was trimmed by 1 base and J by 6 bases, leaving 13 bases between them. The CDR3 is 14 amino acids. The V gene's germline CDR1 is SGHAT and CDR2 FQNNGV. Here the CDR3 reads CASSLVAGRGEQYF. CDR3 DNA: TGTGCCAGCAGCTTAGTGGCGGGAAGAGGCGAGCAGTACTTC. Full variable domain (outside the CDR3, taken from reference TRBV11-2 and TRBJ2-7): EAGVAQSPRYKIIEKRQSVAFWCNPISGHATLYWYQQILGQGPKLLIQFQNNGVVDDSQLPKDRFSAERLKGVDSTLKIQPAKLEDSAVYLCASSLVAGRGEQYFGPGTRLTVT.

CDR3 DNA sequence: TGTGCCAGCAGCCAGGAGGGTGGGCCGGGTCAGCCCCAGCATTTT. This sequence encodes CASSQEGGPGQPQHF. The rearrangement uses TRBV3-1 (or the pseudogene TRBV3-2) and TRBJ1-5, with D uncertain. Germline V gene sequence: CDR1 LGHDT, CDR2 YNNKEL (reference sequence). The CDR3 length is 15 residues. V shed 3 bases and J shed 6 bases, with 15 bases lying between them.

The CDR3 DNA sequence: TGTGCCAGCAGTTACTTCGGACAGGGTCAGCCCCAGCATTTT. As protein: CASSYFGQGQPQHF. The chain carries TRBV6-2 or TRBV6-3 and TRBJ1-5, with 8 nucleotides matching TRBD1. Germline trimming cut 1 base from V and 6 bases from J; bases unmatched to any gene: 2. This CDR3 comprises 14 residues. In germline, CDR1 is MNHEY, CDR2 SVGEGT.

The gene calls are TRBV28 and TRBJ1-6; D call uncertain. V was trimmed by 4 bases and J by 7 bases, leaving 17 bases between them. Germline CDR1 reads MDHEN; CDR2 reads SYDVKM. CDR3 size: 16 residues. CDR3 in DNA: TGTGCCAGCAGTTATGCATCCTCGAGAGCCAATTCACCCCTCCACTTT. Translation: CASSYASSRANSPLHF.

The chain combines TRBV6-5 with TRBJ1-2; 7 bases line up with TRBD1. Germline loops: CDR1 MNHEY, CDR2 SVGAGI. The CDR3 runs to 15 residues. Unmatched junction bases numbered 10, after V lost 5 bases and J lost 4 bases. CDR3 nucleotide sequence: TGTGCCAGCAGTCCCACCCCACAGGGGAGCTATGGCTACACCTTC. Translated: CASSPTPQGSYGYTF.

The chain joins TRBV5-1 to TRBJ2-5; TRBD1 might be the D (5 bases). V was shortened by 0 bases and J by 2 bases, with 5 bases between the two germline ends. Germline CDR1 and CDR2: SGHRS and YFSETQ. This CDR3 spans 13 amino acids. CDR3 sequence: CASSLEGQETQYF. Written as DNA, the CDR3 is TGCGCCAGCAGCTTGGAGGGGCAAGAGACCCAGTACTTC.

This clone was observed a few times. The genes are TRBV7-6 and TRBJ2-7; 8 bases align to TRBD2. V trimming: 2 bases; J trimming: 4 bases; junction bases outside the gene matches: 4. There are 14 residues in the CDR3. Germline CDR1 is SGHVS and CDR2 is FNYEAQ. CDR3: CASSLSGSAYEQYF. The CDR3 nucleotides read TGTGCCAGCAGCTTAAGCGGGAGCGCATACGAGCAGTACTTC.

J is TRBJ2-2 and V is TRBV6-4; the match to TRBD2 covers 10 bases. J gave up 3 bases and V 8 bases, and 15 bases lay outside the gene matches. The CDR3 is made up of 18 amino acids. Germline values: CDR1 MRHNA, CDR2 SNTAGT. The CDR3 is CASSLPALAGAYTGELFF. The CDR3 coding sequence is TGTGCCAGCTCCCTCCCGGCCCTAGCGGGGGCTTACACCGGGGAGCTGTTTTTT.

The CDR3, as DNA: TGTGCCAGCAGCTTAGAACCAGGGGGCGTCGGCTATGGCTACACCTTC. This gives the protein CASSLEPGGVGYGYTF. The chain is built from TRBV7-2 and TRBJ1-2, with TRBD1 matching over 8 bases. J gave up 4 bases and V 1 base, and 8 bases lay outside the gene matches. The length of the CDR3 is 16 residues. CDR1 is SGHTA, CDR2 FQGNSA, per germline.

The chain carries TRBV19 and TRBJ1-2, with TRBD1 as a possible D gene (6 bases). Trimming shortened V by 3 bases and J by 6 bases, and 11 bases separated the two germline ends. Germline CDR1 reads LNHDA; CDR2 reads SQIVND (reference sequence). This CDR3 spans 13 amino acids. The CDR3 here is CASSMSGGDGYTF. The CDR3 DNA reads TGTGCCAGTAGTATGAGCGGGGGCGATGGCTACACCTTC.

The chain carries TRBV4-3 and TRBJ2-1, with 9 bases lining up with TRBD1. CDR3 length: 15 amino acids. Looked up from germline, CDR1 is LGHNA and CDR2 is YSLEER. V lost 2 bases to trimming and J lost 8 bases; unmatched junction nucleotides: 7. CDR3 sequence: CASSQRQGGSDEQFF. Written as DNA, the CDR3 is TGCGCCAGCAGCCAACGACAGGGGGGATCTGATGAGCAGTTCTTC.

This chain uses TRBV7-2 with TRBJ2-7; no firm D call. From germline, CDR1 is SGHTA and CDR2 FQGNSA. V shed 5 bases and J shed 3 bases, with 5 bases lying between them. The CDR3 spans 11 residues. DNA of the CDR3: TGTGCCAGCAGCGCACTCTACGAGCAGTACTTC. Translated, it gives CASSALYEQYF.

This sequence joins TRBV28 and TRBJ1-1, with 8 bases aligning to TRBD1. The CDR3 contains 14 residues. V shed 8 bases and J 5 bases; nucleotides not matched to a gene: 10. The germline V gene has CDR1 MDHEN and CDR2 SYDVKM. Here the CDR3 reads CASPSGTGETEAFF. As DNA, the CDR3 is TGTGCCAGCCCTTCCGGGACAGGAGAGACTGAAGCTTTCTTT.